Below, one TCR beta chain is given with its context. The table came from immunoSEQ multiplex PCR; TCRdb's copy has only in-frame clones and leaves some out. The sample holds 100,000 to 150,000 clones, over 85% seen once. This record comes from a study of T cell changes during pregnancy in multiple sclerosis. V lost 4 bases, J lost 2 bases, and 1 base stayed unmatched. The CDR3 contains 13 residues. The germline gives CDR1 KGHSH, CDR2 LQKENI. This chain links TRBV18 with TRBJ1-1, with TRBD1 identical over 7 bases. The TCR was taken from a female donor with multiple sclerosis, enrolled in a pregnancy study. Sequencing used peripheral blood, obtained before pregnancy. Here the CDR3 DNA reads TGTGCCAGCTCACGGGACAGCAACACTGAAGCTTTCTTT. It is translated as CASSRDSNTEAFF.